This TCR beta chain is drawn from a study of T cell responses to AZD1222 COVID-19 vaccine (dated by TCRdb to the early 2020s). For context, the study as a whole: AZD1222 recipients given second doses at about 4 weeks or at about 12 weeks were pooled, since spike-specific TCR depth and breadth were not found to differ between the two schedules. Trial participants were enrolled by age into 18-55, 56-69 and 70-plus year subgroups, with around 150, 28 and 57 TCR-sequenced participants respectively. A total of about 240 trial participants underwent TCR sequencing, of whom about 210 received two doses of AZD1222 and roughly 25 received two doses of the MenACWY control vaccine.

Beyond this particular receptor, the publication reports: No day 14 peak-response samples were available, so repertoires were characterized only after the peak T cell response. Participants were mostly white British, with more females than males. The authors suggested clonal diversity may have been underestimated. The vaccine-associated CD4 TCRs covered the entire spike protein, and the dominant responses fell in regions 160-218 and 743-854. Epitopes outside the regions mutated in the B.1.351 and B.1.1.7 variants were reportedly recognized by nearly half of the unique spike-specific TCRs. A significant rise in spike-specific TCR breadth and depth was observed after two AZD1222 doses relative to day 0 and relative to MenACWY recipients. Conclusions about previously exposed vaccinees are limited, since just 6 or 7 AZD1222 recipients were seropositive for SARS-CoV-2 at baseline. The 56-69-year group was small, and its depth increase did not reach significance, likely because of low power.

The CDR3 numbers 11 residues from cysteine through phenylalanine. Only the CDR3 portion is preserved as DNA: 33 bases, with reading frame beginning at the first base. The CDR3 regions of human TCRbeta chains were analyzed by immunosequencing. The authors' pipeline ran thus. Repertoire TCRs were matched against a reference library of SARS-CoV-2-specific TCRs generated with the MIRA antigen-specificity platform. Breadth was defined as the fraction of unique TCRs that were SARS-CoV-2-associated. Depth was defined as the fraction of total T cells that were SARS-CoV-2-associated. Using the MIRA data, each spike-specific TCR was assigned both to the spike region to which the TCR was reactive and to a CD4 or CD8 class. Log10-transformed breadth and depth values were compared by one-way ANOVA with Sidak's multiple comparisons tests. What TCRdb holds here is the immuneACCESS table cut down to in-frame rearrangements. Part of the clones is not present; checked against another copy, under half of the missing clones reflect an unresolved V gene, and the others are unexplained. The DNA was the basis for D and trimming; V, J and clone size are from that table. For this sample the table gives 130,000 to 150,000 clones, of which 88% were detected only once. The ten largest clones capture 2% to 2.5% of the sample.

Comment on this clone: Its target antigen remains unknown. Within one base of it there is no much larger clone, and no base qualities were kept.

The meaning of the sample's time point label: baseline before first vaccination. Samples from vaccinated people were obtained from the UK trials COV001 and COV002, which included a single-blind randomized controlled phase 2/3 trial of AZD1222 (ChAdOx1 nCoV-19) in healthy adults. For TCRbeta chain sequencing, PBMC samples were collected from trial participants at day 0 and at day 28 after the second dose. This specimen was peripheral blood, taken on day 0 of AZD1222 vaccination. This receptor was identified in an adult in good health. The chain links TRBV12-2 with TRBJ1-6. TRBV12-2 corresponds to a pseudogene. CDR3 loop: CASRPKRDLHF. In nucleotides, the sequence is TGTGCAAGTCGCCCTAAAAGGGACCTCCACTTT.